Listed here is a single T cell receptor (beta chain). The antigen is undetermined. TCRdb re-analysed the 5' RACE reads in MiXCR, keeping a single row per CDR3 protein. Among 400,000 to 500,000 distinct CDR3 sequences listed, around 19% were seen once. These data belong to a study of T-cell memory formation after mild COVID-19. Regarding the study as a whole: The study found balanced CD4/CD8 in clones contracting day 15 to 85 and a CD4+ lean in later expanders.

V lost 5 bases and J lost 4; bases outside the gene matches: 13. From germline, CDR1 is SEHNR and CDR2 FQNEAQ (reference sequence). This CDR3 is 16 amino acids long. Input material: PBMCs or a T cell subset sorted from them (not recorded which). J is TRBJ1-2 and V is TRBV7-9, with TRBD1 matching over 7 bases. The receptor was isolated from an adult woman who had mild COVID-19 (a few samples of this study predate the infection). Cell type and time point are not known. The CDR3 nucleotides read TGTGCCAGCAGCCCGCCGACAGGGAATGTTCTCTATGGCTACACCTTC. It translates to CASSPPTGNVLYGYTF.